These T cell receptor beta chains were read from a single sample in a study of T cell responses to AZD1222 COVID-19 vaccine. The assay was immunoSEQ multiplex PCR, and TCRdb's table has in-frame clones only and misses some. The sample shows roughly 60,000 clones, roughly 80% of them seen only once. This specimen consisted of peripheral blood, obtained 28 days after the second AZD1222 dose. These receptors came from an adult who received the AZD1222 COVID-19 vaccine. Each CDR3 is given with its conserved first and last residue. D genes are given only for firm matches. Only some rows state a clone size, as once, few, many or a class for expanded clones.

>.|TRBD1|TRBJ1-4|TRBV7-9
CASSFQGAGEKLFF
TGTGCCAGCAGTTTCCAGGGGGCAGGGGAAAAACTGTTTTTT
>.|.|TRBJ2-3|TRBV5-1
CASSTVADTSTDTQYF
TGCGCCAGCAGCACTGTCGCCGATACTAGCACAGATACGCAGTATTTT
>.|.|TRBJ1-2|TRBV19
CASSTSYGYTF
TGTGCCAGTAGTACATCCTATGGCTACACCTTC
>.|.|TRBJ1-3|TRBV28
CASTGGNTIYF
TGTGCCAGCACGGGGGGTAACACCATATATTTT
>once|.|TRBJ1-5|TRBV7-2
CASSLVAGEQPQHF
TGTGCCAGCAGCTTAGTGGCAGGGGAGCAGCCCCAGCATTTT
>.|.|TRBJ1-5|TRBV18
CASSNSDGNQPQHF
TGTGCCAGCTCCAACAGCGATGGCAATCAGCCCCAGCATTTT
>.|.|TRBJ1-4|TRBV5-8
CASSDRSLNEKLFF
TGTGCCAGCAGCGACAGGAGCCTAAATGAAAAACTGTTTTTT
>.|TRBD1|TRBJ1-2|TRBV6-6
CASSGTVSNYGYTF
TGTGCCAGCAGTGGGACAGTCTCCAACTATGGCTACACCTTC
>few|.|TRBJ1-2|TRBV15
CATSRVTANYGYTF
TGTGCCACCAGCAGAGTGACAGCTAACTATGGCTACACCTTC
>medium-sized|TRBD1|TRBJ1-3|TRBV3-1/TRBV3-2
CASSSRDRGDGNTIYF
TGTGCCAGCAGCTCCCGGGACAGGGGAGATGGAAACACCATATATTTT
>once|.|TRBJ1-4|TRBV7-9
CASSLDPRGTNEKLFF
TGTGCCAGCAGCTTAGATCCAAGGGGGACTAATGAAAAACTGTTTTTT
>once|.|TRBJ1-1|TRBV11-2
CASSLSGKNTEAFF
TGTGCCAGCAGCCTCTCCGGGAAGAACACTGAAGCTTTCTTT
>.|TRBD1|TRBJ2-7|TRBV6-5
CASRKTGVYEQYF
TGTGCCAGCAGAAAGACAGGGGTCTACGAGCAGTACTTC
>few|.|TRBJ1-5|TRBV15
CATSRPGGNQPQHF
TGTGCCACCAGCAGACCAGGGGGCAATCAGCCCCAGCATTTT
>few|.|TRBJ2-1|TRBV5-1
CASSLGPALHEQFF
TGCGCCAGCAGCTTGGGTCCGGCTTTGCATGAGCAGTTCTTC
>once|.|TRBJ1-6|TRBV6-5
CASRGVDGSPLHF
TGTGCCAGCAGGGGCGTTGACGGATCACCCCTCCACTTT
>.|.|TRBJ1-4|TRBV6-5
CASSYAGEKLFF
TGTGCCAGCAGTTACGCTGGCGAAAAACTGTTTTTT
>.|TRBD2|TRBJ2-5|TRBV2
CASRWGGVETQYF
TGTGCCAGCAGATGGGGGGGGGTCGAGACCCAGTACTTC
>.|.|TRBJ2-3|TRBV7-8
CASTPPGGGGTDTQYF
TGTGCCAGCACCCCCCCAGGGGGGGGCGGCACAGATACGCAGTATTTT
>.|TRBD2|TRBJ2-3|TRBV5-5
CASSLGSVLAGPDTQYF
TGTGCCAGCAGCTTGGGGTCGGTACTAGCGGGGCCAGATACGCAGTATTTT
>few|.|TRBJ1-2|TRBV7-2
CASSLEGLGYTF
TGTGCCAGCAGCTTGGAGGGGTTGGGCTACACCTTC
>.|.|TRBJ1-1|TRBV24-1
CATSEGVDTEAFF
TGTGCCACCAGTGAGGGGGTGGACACTGAAGCTTTCTTT
>.|.|TRBJ1-3|TRBV28
CASSSQGGNTIYF
TGTGCCAGCAGTTCCCAAGGTGGAAACACCATATATTTT